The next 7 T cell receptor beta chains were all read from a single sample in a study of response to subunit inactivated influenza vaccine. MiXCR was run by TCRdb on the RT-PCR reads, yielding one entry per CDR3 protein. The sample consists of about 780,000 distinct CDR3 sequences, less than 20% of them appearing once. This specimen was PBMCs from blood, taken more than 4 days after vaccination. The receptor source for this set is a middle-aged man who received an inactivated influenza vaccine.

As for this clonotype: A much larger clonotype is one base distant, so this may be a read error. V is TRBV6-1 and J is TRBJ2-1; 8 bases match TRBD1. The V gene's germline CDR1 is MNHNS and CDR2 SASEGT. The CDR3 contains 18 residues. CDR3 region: CGSRRGWEKGQVYNEQFF. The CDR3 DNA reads TGTGGCAGCAGACGTGGCTGGGAGAAGGGACAGGTATACAATGAGCAGTTCTTC.

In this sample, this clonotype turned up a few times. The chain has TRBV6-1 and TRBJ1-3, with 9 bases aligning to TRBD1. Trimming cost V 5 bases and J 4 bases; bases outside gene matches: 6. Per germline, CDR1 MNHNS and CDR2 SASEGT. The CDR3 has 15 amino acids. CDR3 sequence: CASSPGQGTGNTIYF. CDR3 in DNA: TGTGCCAGCAGTCCTGGACAGGGGACCGGAAACACCATATATTTT.

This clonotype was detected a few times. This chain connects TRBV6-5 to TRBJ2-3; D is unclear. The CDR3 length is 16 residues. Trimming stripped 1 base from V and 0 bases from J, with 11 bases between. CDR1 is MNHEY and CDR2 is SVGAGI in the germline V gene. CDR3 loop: CASSYYTNPSTDTQYF. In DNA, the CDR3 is TGTGCCAGCAGTTACTACACAAATCCTAGCACAGATACGCAGTATTTT.

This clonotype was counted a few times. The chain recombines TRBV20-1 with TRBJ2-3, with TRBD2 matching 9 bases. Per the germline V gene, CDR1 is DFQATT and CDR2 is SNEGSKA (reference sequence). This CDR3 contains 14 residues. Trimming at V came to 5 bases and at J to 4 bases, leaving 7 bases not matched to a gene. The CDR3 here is CSAPNSGRADTQYF. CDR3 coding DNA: TGCAGTGCTCCTAATAGCGGGAGAGCAGATACGCAGTATTTT.

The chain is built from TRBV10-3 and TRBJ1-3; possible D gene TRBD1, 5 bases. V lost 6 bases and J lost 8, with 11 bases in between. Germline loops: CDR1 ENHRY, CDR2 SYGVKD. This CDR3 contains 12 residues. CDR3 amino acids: CAISPVGDTIYF. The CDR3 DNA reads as TGTGCCATCAGCCCCGTGGGGGACACCATATATTTT.

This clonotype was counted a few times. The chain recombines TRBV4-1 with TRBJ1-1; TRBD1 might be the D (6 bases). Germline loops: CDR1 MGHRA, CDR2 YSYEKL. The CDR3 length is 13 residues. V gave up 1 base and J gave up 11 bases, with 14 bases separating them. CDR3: CASSQAAGGAAFF. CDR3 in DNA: TGCGCCAGCAGCCAAGCGGCGGGGGGGGCTGCTTTCTTT.

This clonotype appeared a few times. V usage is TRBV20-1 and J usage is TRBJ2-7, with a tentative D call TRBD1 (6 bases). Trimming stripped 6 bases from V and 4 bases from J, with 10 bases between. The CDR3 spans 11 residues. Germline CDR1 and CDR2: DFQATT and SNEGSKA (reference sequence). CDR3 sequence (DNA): TGCAGTGCGCAGGACAGATACGAGCAGTACTTC. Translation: CSAQDRYEQYF.